This T cell receptor (beta chain) was sequenced in a study of cytomegalovirus exposure and HLA in healthy donors. Germline V CDR1 and CDR2: LNHDA, SQIVND (reference sequence). The V and J ends lost 5 bases and 6 bases respectively, with 14 bases between them. CDR3 size: 14 residues. The assay was immunoSEQ multiplex PCR, and TCRdb's table has in-frame clones only and misses some. The table lists approximately 150,000 clones, about 89% of them singletons, with 3% to 3.5% in the top ten. This TCR was recovered from a woman younger than 35 in good health and CMV-seropositive. The rearrangement uses TRBV19 and TRBJ2-1; D possibly corresponds to TRBD2 (5 bases). Material: PBMCs. The DNA for the CDR3 is TGTGCCAGTAGTTCAGAGCGGTACCCCAATGAGCAGTTCTTC. Translating gives CASSSERYPNEQFF.